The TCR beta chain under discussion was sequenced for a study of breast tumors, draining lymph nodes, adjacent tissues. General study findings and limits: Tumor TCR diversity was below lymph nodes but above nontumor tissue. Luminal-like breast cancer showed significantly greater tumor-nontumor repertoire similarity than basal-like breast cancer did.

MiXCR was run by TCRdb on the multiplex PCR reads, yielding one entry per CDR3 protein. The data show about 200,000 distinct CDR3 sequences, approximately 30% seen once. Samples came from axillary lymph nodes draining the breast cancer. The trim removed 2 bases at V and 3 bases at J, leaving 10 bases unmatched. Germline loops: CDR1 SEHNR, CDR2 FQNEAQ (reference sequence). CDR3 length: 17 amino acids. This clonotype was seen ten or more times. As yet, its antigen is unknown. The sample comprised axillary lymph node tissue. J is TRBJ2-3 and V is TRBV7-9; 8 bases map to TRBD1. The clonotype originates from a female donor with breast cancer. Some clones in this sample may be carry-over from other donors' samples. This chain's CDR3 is CASSLSPTGVVTDTQYF. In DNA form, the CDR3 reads TGTGCCAGCAGCTTATCCCCGACAGGGGTGGTTACAGATACGCAGTATTTT.